This is a list of T cell receptor beta chains from one sample in a study of Ad26.COV2.S vaccination and SARS-CoV-2 variants. The table came from immunoSEQ multiplex PCR; TCRdb's copy has only in-frame clones and leaves some out. The data contain around 340,000 clones, 88% of them seen just once; the ten biggest clones take up 6.4%. The source material was peripheral blood, sampled in a trial of Ad26.COV2.S vaccine versus placebo. The receptors here all came from a person aged 18-65 years who received the Ad26.COV2.S COVID-19 vaccine or a placebo. CDR3s include the opening cysteine and the closing phenylalanine or tryptophan. The D gene is left open where the match is weak. Not every row has a clone size; where given, it reads once, few, many or a size class.

V gene	D gene	J gene	clone size	CDR3 protein	CDR3 DNA
TRBV4-3	TRBD1	TRBJ2-2	.	CASSQDPPTGAGELFF	TGCGCCAGCAGCCAAGATCCCCCGACAGGGGCCGGGGAGCTGTTTTTT
TRBV5-5	TRBD1	TRBJ1-2	.	CASSSGQGISNYGYTF	TGTGCCAGCAGCTCAGGACAGGGGATTTCTAACTATGGCTACACCTTC
TRBV7-9	.	TRBJ1-6	many	CASSPSGGESYNSPLHF	TGTGCCAGCAGCCCAAGTGGGGGTGAGTCCTATAATTCACCCCTCCACTTT
TRBV7-9	TRBD1	TRBJ2-3	.	CASSPSGQGTDTQYF	TGTGCCAGCAGCCCGTCAGGACAGGGCACAGATACGCAGTATTTT
TRBV7-2	.	TRBJ2-1	.	CASNPPGAYNEQFF	TGTGCCAGCAACCCTCCAGGGGCCTACAATGAGCAGTTCTTC
TRBV9	.	TRBJ1-2	.	CASSVAALGNYGYTF	TGTGCCAGCAGCGTAGCTGCGTTGGGAAACTATGGCTACACCTTC
TRBV11-2	TRBD2	TRBJ2-7	.	CASSPGLAGSYEQYF	TGTGCCAGCAGCCCCGGGCTAGCGGGCTCCTACGAGCAGTACTTC
TRBV29-1	TRBD1	TRBJ1-5	.	CSVATGTGSNQPQHF	TGCAGCGTTGCAACAGGGACAGGGAGCAATCAGCCCCAGCATTTT
TRBV28	TRBD1	TRBJ1-5	.	CASSLVDRGQQPQHF	TGTGCCAGCAGTTTAGTGGACAGGGGTCAGCAGCCCCAGCATTTT
TRBV7-8	TRBD1	TRBJ2-5	.	CASSRTGVETQYF	TGTGCCAGCAGCAGGACAGGGGTTGAGACCCAGTACTTC
TRBV2	TRBD1	TRBJ1-2	.	CASTRGGRNYGYTF	TGTGCCAGCACCAGAGGGGGCAGAAACTATGGCTACACCTTC
TRBV28	TRBD1	TRBJ1-5	.	CASSVSSGTVNQPQHF	TGTGCCAGCAGTGTAAGCTCCGGGACAGTAAATCAGCCCCAGCATTTT
TRBV6-2/TRBV6-3	.	TRBJ1-1	.	CASSYSKGDTEAFF	TGTGCCAGCAGTTACTCGAAAGGGGATACTGAAGCTTTCTTT
TRBV7-3	.	TRBJ2-1	.	CATGDFRSNEQFF	TGTGCCACTGGGGACTTCAGGTCCAATGAGCAGTTCTTC
TRBV27	.	TRBJ1-6	few	CASPRRQIESSYNSPLHF	TGTGCCAGTCCGAGAAGGCAAATTGAGAGCTCCTATAATTCACCCCTCCACTTT
TRBV30	.	TRBJ1-2	.	CAWSRGGLSVGYTF	TGTGCCTGGAGTAGGGGGGGGCTTTCGGTGGGCTACACCTTC
TRBV4-2	.	TRBJ1-2	.	CASSQEIGGGYGYTF	TGTGCCAGCAGCCAAGAGATAGGGGGAGGCTATGGCTACACCTTC
TRBV6-2/TRBV6-3	.	TRBJ1-1	few	CATSWLGTEAFF	TGTGCCACCAGTTGGTTAGGCACTGAAGCTTTCTTT
TRBV11-1	TRBD1	TRBJ2-7	.	CASLSQGGYEQYF	TGTGCCAGCCTTTCACAGGGGGGCTACGAGCAGTACTTC
TRBV2	TRBD2	TRBJ2-1	.	CASRAGGIYEQFF	TGTGCCAGCCGCGCGGGGGGGATTTATGAGCAGTTCTTC
TRBV6-5	TRBD1	TRBJ2-2	.	CASMTGWTGELFF	TGTGCCAGCATGACAGGGTGGACCGGGGAGCTGTTTTTT
TRBV5-6	.	TRBJ2-5	.	CASSLDRDQPLQETQYF	TGTGCCAGCAGCTTGGACCGGGACCAACCTCTACAAGAGACCCAGTACTTC
TRBV7-3	TRBD1	TRBJ1-5	.	CASSSDRDQPQHF	TGTGCCAGCAGCTCGGACAGGGATCAGCCCCAGCATTTT
TRBV12-3/TRBV12-4	.	TRBJ1-2	.	CASRHRRDYGYTF	TGTGCCAGCAGACACCGTAGGGACTATGGCTACACCTTC
TRBV5-4	.	TRBJ1-3	.	CASSYDRTSGNTIYF	TGTGCCAGCAGCTACGACAGGACCTCTGGAAACACCATATATTTT
TRBV6-5	.	TRBJ1-1	.	CASSSGQGSEAFF	.
TRBV27	TRBD1	TRBJ2-7	.	CASTSTGASGYEQYF	TGTGCCAGCACCTCGACAGGGGCGAGCGGGTACGAGCAGTACTTC
TRBV3-1/TRBV3-2	.	TRBJ1-4	.	CASSQDLGATNEKLFF	TGTGCCAGCAGCCAAGATTTAGGGGCTACTAATGAAAAACTGTTTTTT
TRBV14	.	TRBJ1-2	few	CASSQDVKGLGYTF	TGTGCCAGCAGCCAGGACGTTAAGGGGCTTGGCTACACCTTC
TRBV4-3	.	TRBJ1-6	.	CASSRATARDSPLHF	TGCGCCAGCAGCCGCGCGACAGCGAGGGATTCACCCCTCCACTTT
TRBV6-5	.	TRBJ1-1	.	CASTRAAEAFF	TGTGCCAGTACCAGGGCCGCTGAAGCTTTCTTT
TRBV27	.	TRBJ2-7	.	CASSELGSSYEQYF	TGTGCCAGCAGTGAGCTTGGTAGCTCCTACGAGCAGTACTTC
TRBV4-2	.	TRBJ2-3	.	CASSQKEGTDTQYF	TGTGCCAGCAGCCAAAAAGAGGGCACAGATACGCAGTATTTT
TRBV25-1	.	TRBJ2-7	.	CASSDAPVGVYEQYF	TGTGCCAGCAGTGATGCCCCCGTAGGGGTCTACGAGCAGTACTTC
TRBV4-1	.	TRBJ1-4	.	CASSQDRGTAEKLFF	TGCGCCAGCAGCCAGGACCGGGGGACGGCGGAAAAACTGTTTTTT
TRBV30	TRBD2	TRBJ2-5	.	CAWSVGLAGLETQYF	TGTGCCTGGAGTGTCGGACTAGCGGGGTTAGAGACCCAGTACTTC
TRBV12-3/TRBV12-4	TRBD2	TRBJ2-5	.	CASRKRGETAQYF	TGTGCCAGCCGAAAACGGGGGGAAACGGCCCAGTACTTC
TRBV30	.	TRBJ1-5	.	CAWSVNRGDQPQHF	TGTGCCTGGAGCGTAAACCGGGGGGATCAGCCCCAGCATTTT
TRBV6-6	.	TRBJ2-4	.	CASRTPTEAKNIQYF	TGTGCCAGCAGAACCCCAACCGAAGCCAAAAACATTCAGTACTTC
TRBV5-1	.	TRBJ2-3	.	CASSQTVNTQYF	TGCGCCAGCAGCCAGACAGTAAACACGCAGTATTTT
TRBV9	.	TRBJ2-7	.	CASSVAGDIRYEQYF	TGTGCCAGCAGCGTAGCTGGGGACATACGCTACGAGCAGTACTTC
TRBV4-3	.	TRBJ1-5	.	CASSQEGSGDNQPQHF	TGCGCCAGCAGCCAAGAGGGATCAGGGGACAATCAGCCCCAGCATTTT
TRBV2	.	TRBJ1-5	.	CASSPTSNNQPQHF	TGTGCCAGCAGTCCGACATCAAACAATCAGCCCCAGCATTTT
TRBV27	TRBD1	TRBJ2-2	.	CASSLGQVTGELFF	TGTGCCAGCAGTCTGGGACAGGTTACCGGGGAGCTGTTTTTT
TRBV5-4	.	TRBJ2-2	.	CASSLAFGELFF	TGTGCCAGCAGCTTGGCCTTCGGGGAGCTGTTTTTT
TRBV19	.	TRBJ1-1	.	CASSMRVGGVRRTEAFF	TGTGCCAGTAGTATGAGGGTCGGGGGGGTGAGACGCACTGAAGCTTTCTTT
TRBV30	.	TRBJ1-3	.	CAWSSHGGNTIYF	TGTGCCTGGAGTAGCCATGGGGGAAACACCATATATTTT
TRBV6-6	.	TRBJ1-5	.	CASSPRDGGYSNQPQHF	TGTGCCAGCAGTCCCCGAGATGGGGGATATAGCAATCAGCCCCAGCATTTT
TRBV19	.	TRBJ2-6	once	CASSSNSGANVLTF	TGTGCCAGTAGTTCCAACTCTGGGGCCAACGTCCTGACTTTC
TRBV27	.	TRBJ2-5	few	CASSLRRAQGETQYF	TGTGCCAGCAGTTTAAGGAGGGCCCAGGGAGAGACCCAGTACTTC
TRBV23-1	.	TRBJ1-2	.	CASSQSIEGKNYGYTF	TGCGCCAGCAGTCAATCGATTGAGGGCAAGAACTATGGCTACACCTTC
TRBV7-9	.	TRBJ1-5	.	CASSSRGHVSNQPQHF	TGTGCCAGCAGCTCTAGGGGCCACGTTAGCAATCAGCCCCAGCATTTT